One TCR beta chain is described in this entry. It lacks a known antigen. Base qualities were left out, and no much larger clone turns up one base away. The immunoSEQ Assay, a bias-controlled multiplex PCR, was used to amplify TCRbeta CDR3 regions from genomic DNA. The paper's processing steps were these. Within the assay, amplification of reference gene primers was used to estimate how many nucleated cells each sample contained. Sequence reads were collapsed and filtered to measure the absolute abundance of every unique TCRbeta CDR3 rearrangement. For each sample, productive Simpson clonality was calculated as the square root of Simpson's diversity index over productive rearrangements. TCRdb holds this immuneACCESS table with in-frame rearrangements only. Some clones are missing; in checked studies, unresolved V genes explain under half, and the rest has no known cause. V and J calls and clone size follow that table, whereas D and trimming were derived from the DNA. For this sample there are about 62,000 clones; around 87% appear just once. 1% of the sample rests with the top ten.

The record originates from a study of blood T cell repertoires in COVID-19 (dated by TCRdb to about 2020). Concerning the study at large: Samples from collaborators originated in the United States, Italy and Spain and spanned both the acute and convalescent phases of COVID-19. The prospective study material was composed of cDNA or gDNA derived from T cells, B-cell-depleted T cells, or PBMCs. The dataset comprised deeply sampled blood TCRbeta repertoires from subjects exposed to, actively infected with, or recovered from COVID-19. The repertoires were released in a freely available public database intended as a resource for research on the immune response to SARS-CoV-2. Samples came from the ongoing ImmuneRACE study (first 160 participants) plus 1,254 subjects from 6 global collaborators. The sample metadata nearly always contained a de-identified subject ID, COVID-19 status, age in years and sex. Where HLA class I and class II types were available, the types were taken from metadata supplied by the sample provider, not from assay-based typing. Study-wide findings and limitations: The quantity of clinical and demographic metadata differed by source and by participant and was supplied without curation.

The collaborating institutions used their own protocols to collect whole blood in K2EDTA tubes. For TCRbeta analysis, collaborators shipped samples as frozen whole blood, isolated PBMCs, or DNA extracted from either of those sample types. CDR1 is given as LNHNV and CDR2 as YYDKDF, both from the germline V gene (reference sequence). Trimming takes 3 bases from V and 4 bases from J, and the germline ends sit 10 bases apart. Its CDR3 holds 14 amino acids, cysteine through phenylalanine. Only the CDR3 DNA stays, 42 bases, in frame from base 1. The rearrangement combines TRBV15 with TRBJ1-3; the D segment could be TRBD1, given 5 matching bases. Sequenced material: peripheral blood. This sequence was found in a man in his 70s with acute or convalescent COVID-19. The DNA sequence reads TGTGCCACCAGCAGGGGACTACTCGGAAACACCATATATTTT. Translated, this is CATSRGLLGNTIYF.